This T cell receptor (beta chain) appears in the sequencing data of a study of blood T cell repertoires in COVID-19. At the level of the study: Acute and convalescent COVID-19 samples came from the United States, Italy and Spain. T cells, B-cell-depleted T cells, or PBMCs provided the cDNA or gDNA that served as material.

Study processing details: Amplification of reference gene primers provided the estimated nucleated cell counts. Produced via immunoSEQ multiplex PCR; TCRdb's table is partial and in-frame only. Clone size and the V and J calls come from that table; the DNA yielded D and trimming. The sample has under 250,000 clones, approximately 78% seen once. Those enrolled in Seattle joined during active infection and were followed longitudinally afterward. This sequence was found in a woman aged 70-85 years with COVID-19, enrolled during active disease. What was sequenced was peripheral blood.

This CDR3 reads CSASIPTGAKQPQHF. CDR3 nucleotides: TGCAGTGCTAGTATACCGACAGGGGCGAAACAGCCCCAGCATTTT. The rearrangement links TRBV20-1 to TRBJ1-5, with 8 bases that match TRBD1. The CDR3 covers 15 residues. Germline V gene lookup returns CDR1 DFQATT and CDR2 SNEGSKA (reference sequence). With 3 bases clipped from V and 7 bases from J, the junction kept 11 bases outside the gene matches.